The 14 T cell receptor beta chains below were found in one sample sequenced in a study of T cell responses to AZD1222 COVID-19 vaccine. TCRdb keeps only in-frame clones here, not all; method: immunoSEQ multiplex PCR. This sample carries tens of thousands of clones, 75% to 90% of them seen once, and the ten largest clones take roughly 2.7%. The source material was peripheral blood, sampled 28 days after the second AZD1222 dose. These receptors were obtained from an adult who received the AZD1222 COVID-19 vaccine.

The chain has TRBV2 and TRBJ1-4; 10 bases map to TRBD1. V trimming: 4 bases; J trimming: 12 bases; junction bases outside the gene matches: 11. Germline CDR1 SNHLY, CDR2 FYNNEI. The CDR3 loop spans 15 amino acids. Written as DNA, the CDR3 is TGTGCCAGCAGTGCTTCCGGGACAGGGGATTGGGAACTGTTTTTT. Translation: CASSASGTGDWELFF.

This clone was seen only once. V usage is TRBV23-1 and J usage is TRBJ2-7, with D perhaps matching TRBD2 (5 bases). TRBV23-1 is flagged as an ORF with uncertain function. Trimming shortened V by 5 bases and J by 4 bases, and 24 bases separated the two germline ends. The CDR3 is 17 residues long. The CDR3 is CASSYVWVRGFRYEQYF. In DNA, the CDR3 is TGCGCCAGCAGTTACGTTTGGGTGCGAGGGTTTAGGTACGAGCAGTACTTC.

This clone was seen only a few times. The rearrangement links TRBV6-1 to TRBJ2-1; D may be TRBD2 (6 bases). The CDR3 runs 15 residues. V was trimmed by 0 bases and J by 10 bases, leaving 16 bases between them. Per germline, CDR1 MNHNS and CDR2 SASEGT. This CDR3 reads CASSEAFYSGLEQFF. In DNA form, the CDR3 reads TGTGCCAGCAGTGAAGCATTTTATAGCGGCCTAGAGCAGTTCTTC.

This chain uses TRBV6-2 or TRBV6-3 with TRBJ2-1, with TRBD2 matching over 9 bases. V lost 5 bases, J lost 2 bases, and 4 bases stayed unmatched. Per the germline V gene, CDR1 is MNHEY and CDR2 is SVGEGT. The length of the CDR3 is 15 residues. CDR3 nucleotides: TGTGCCAGCAGTCCGGGACTAGCAACCTACAATGAGCAGTTCTTC. Translation: CASSPGLATYNEQFF.

CDR3 protein: CAISTGMDTEAFF. CDR3 sequence (DNA): TGTGCCATCAGCACAGGGATGGACACTGAAGCTTTCTTT. J is TRBJ1-1 and V is TRBV10-3; possible D gene TRBD1, 6 bases. The CDR3 is made up of 13 amino acids. The germline gives CDR1 ENHRY, CDR2 SYGVKD. The germline V and J ends were trimmed by 6 bases and 3 bases, with 11 bases remaining between them.

V is TRBV7-8 and J is TRBJ1-5; the D is unclear. CDR3 length equals 16 residues. V lost 2 bases and J 6 bases, leaving 17 bases between the germline ends. CDR1 is SGHVS and CDR2 is FQNEAQ in the germline V gene. The CDR3 DNA follows: TGTGCCAGCAGCTTACTGGGGTCAGCGGATTCTCAGCCCCAGCATTTT. Its translation: CASSLLGSADSQPQHF.

The rearrangement uses TRBV2 and TRBJ1-5, with D hard to call. The CDR3 covers 14 residues. Germline lookup yields CDR1 SNHLY and CDR2 FYNNEI. Trimming took 6 bases from V and 4 from J, leaving 13 bases between them. CDR3 region: CASSDWERNQPQHF. In DNA, the CDR3 is TGTGCCAGCAGCGACTGGGAGAGGAATCAGCCCCAGCATTTT.

This chain links TRBV18 with TRBJ2-7, with 7 positions matching TRBD1. This CDR3 comprises 12 residues. From germline, CDR1 is KGHSH and CDR2 LQKENI. V lost 5 bases and J lost 6; bases outside the gene matches: 4. The CDR3 loop is CASSTTGAEQYF. The CDR3 DNA is TGTGCCAGCTCAACTACAGGGGCCGAGCAGTACTTC.

The V gene is TRBV7-6, the J gene TRBJ1-2; D may be TRBD1 (5 bases). Germline V gene lookup returns CDR1 SGHVS and CDR2 FNYEAQ. CDR3 length: 15 amino acids. Trimming removed 4 bases from V and 6 bases from J, with 18 bases in between. CDR3 amino acids: CASSSIPAGANGYTF. The DNA for the CDR3 is TGTGCCAGCAGCTCAATTCCCGCCGGGGCTAATGGCTACACCTTC.

The count of this clone is one. This chain links TRBV7-3 with TRBJ2-3; possible D gene TRBD2, 6 bases. V lost 5 bases, J lost 6 bases, and 30 bases lay in between. The CDR3 totals 19 residues. Germline CDR1 is SGHTA and CDR2 is FQGTGA. CDR3 sequence reads: CASSLYNPGAGPLADTQYF. CDR3 sequence (DNA): TGTGCCAGCAGCCTTTACAACCCTGGGGCGGGGCCTCTTGCGGATACGCAGTATTTT.

This CDR3 is CASSLDPNEQFF. The CDR3 DNA reads as TGTGCCAGCAGCTTAGATCCGAATGAGCAGTTCTTC. V is TRBV11-3 and J is TRBJ2-1; D gene ambiguous. Per germline, CDR1 SGHNT and CDR2 YENEEA. The CDR3 loop spans 12 amino acids. Trimming took 0 bases from V and 7 from J, leaving 4 bases between them. The variable domain in full, completed from reference TRBV11-3 and TRBJ2-1, reads EAGVVQSPRYKIIEKKQPVAFWCNPISGHNTLYWYLQNLGQGPELLIRYENEEAVDDSQLPKDRFSAERLKGVDSTLKIQPAELGDSAVYLCASSLDPNEQFFGPGTRLTVL.

The chain couples TRBV7-8 to TRBJ2-2; D not certain. Per the germline V gene, CDR1 is SGHVS and CDR2 is FQNEAQ. This CDR3 has 18 residues. The V and J ends lost 5 bases and 0 bases respectively, with 19 bases between them. The CDR3 bases are TGTGCCAGCAGCCCCCGGCCCTACAGTTCCTCGAACACCGGGGAGCTGTTTTTT. This gives the protein CASSPRPYSSSNTGELFF.

This chain connects TRBV23-1 to TRBJ1-6; possibly TRBD1 for D (5 bases). TRBV23-1 is given ORF status, its function remaining uncertain. Trimming left V 6 bases short and J 8 bases short, with 23 bases between. This CDR3 has 17 residues. The CDR3 spells CASSRGRGDIWDSPLHF. The CDR3 nucleotides are TGCGCCAGCAGCCGGGGAAGAGGGGATATATGGGATTCACCCCTCCACTTT.

V and J are TRBV18 and TRBJ1-5; tentatively, D is TRBD1 (6 bases). Trimming cost V 4 bases and J 0 bases, with 7 bases left between them. The CDR3 has 14 residues. CDR1 and CDR2 (germline): KGHSH, LQKENI. The CDR3 is CASSRQDSNQPQHF. CDR3 in DNA: TGTGCCAGCTCACGACAGGATAGCAATCAGCCCCAGCATTTT.